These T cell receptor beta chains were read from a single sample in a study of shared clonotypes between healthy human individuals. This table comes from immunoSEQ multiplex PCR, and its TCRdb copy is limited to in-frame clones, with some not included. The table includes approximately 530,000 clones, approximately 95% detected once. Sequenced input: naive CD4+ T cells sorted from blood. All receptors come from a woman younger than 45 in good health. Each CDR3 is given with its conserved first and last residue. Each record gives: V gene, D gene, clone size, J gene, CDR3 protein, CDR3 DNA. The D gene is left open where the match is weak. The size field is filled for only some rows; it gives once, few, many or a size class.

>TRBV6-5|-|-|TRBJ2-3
CASSYSVSDTQYF
TGTGCCAGCAGTTACTCGGTGTCGGATACGCAGTATTTT
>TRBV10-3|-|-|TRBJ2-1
CAISEKPAGAGQFF
TGTGCCATCAGTGAGAAACCAGCCGGGGCCGGCCAGTTCTTC
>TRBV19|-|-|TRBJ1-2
CASSMGTWLEKGYTF
TGTGCCAGTAGTATGGGGACGTGGTTGGAAAAAGGCTACACCTTC
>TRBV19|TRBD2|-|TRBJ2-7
CASSFSGTTYEQYF
TGTGCCAGTTCTTTTAGCGGGACCACCTACGAGCAGTACTTC
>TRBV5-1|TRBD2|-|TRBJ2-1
CASSLSTGLAGDEQFF
TGCGCCAGCAGCTTGAGTACGGGACTAGCGGGCGATGAGCAGTTCTTC
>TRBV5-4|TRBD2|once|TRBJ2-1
CASSLAGLAGSSSYNEQFF
TGTGCCAGCAGCCTTGCCGGTCTAGCGGGTTCGAGCTCCTACAATGAGCAGTTCTTC
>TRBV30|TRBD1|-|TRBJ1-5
CAWSVPRSRGRNQPQHF
TGTGCCTGGAGTGTACCCAGGAGCAGGGGGCGCAATCAGCCCCAGCATTTT
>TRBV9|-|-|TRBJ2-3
CASSVETDTQYF
TGTGCCAGCAGCGTAGAGACAGATACGCAGTATTTT
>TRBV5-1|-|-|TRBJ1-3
CASSLAPRGIGETGNTIYF
TGCGCCAGCAGCTTGGCCCCAAGGGGTATTGGTGAAACTGGAAACACCATATATTTT
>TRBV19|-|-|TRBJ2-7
CASSIDGQYEQYF
TGTGCCAGTAGTATAGATGGCCAATACGAGCAGTACTTC
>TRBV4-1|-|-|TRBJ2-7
CASSQEPAGGPSYEQYF
TGCGCCAGCAGCCAAGAACCCGCGGGCGGACCTTCCTACGAGCAGTACTTC
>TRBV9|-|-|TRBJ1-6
CASSVGQGYGSPLHF
TGTGCCAGCAGCGTAGGTCAGGGGTACGGTTCACCCCTCCACTTT
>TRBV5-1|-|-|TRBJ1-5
CASSWDGVLNQPQHF
TGCGCCAGCAGCTGGGACGGGGTCCTCAATCAGCCCCAGCATTTT
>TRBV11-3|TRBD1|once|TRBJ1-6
CASSAGQGDNSPLHF
TGTGCCAGCAGCGCCGGACAGGGGGACAATTCACCCCTCCACTTT
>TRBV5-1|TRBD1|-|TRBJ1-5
CASSWGDRDGNQPQHF
TGCGCCAGCAGCTGGGGGGACAGGGATGGCAATCAGCCCCAGCATTTT
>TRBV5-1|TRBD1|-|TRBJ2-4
CASSLGQGPLAKNIQYF
TGCGCCAGCAGCCTCGGACAGGGACCACTAGCCAAAAACATTCAGTACTTC